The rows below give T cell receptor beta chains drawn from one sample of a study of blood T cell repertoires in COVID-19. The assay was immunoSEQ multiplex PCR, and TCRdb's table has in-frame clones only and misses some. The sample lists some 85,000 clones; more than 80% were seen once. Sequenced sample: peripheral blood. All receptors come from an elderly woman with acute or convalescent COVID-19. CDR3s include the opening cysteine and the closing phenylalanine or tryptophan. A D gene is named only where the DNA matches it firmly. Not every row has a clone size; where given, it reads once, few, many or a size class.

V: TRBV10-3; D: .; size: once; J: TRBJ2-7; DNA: TGTGCCATCAGGGACAGTAACTACGAGCAGTACTTC; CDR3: CAIRDSNYEQYF
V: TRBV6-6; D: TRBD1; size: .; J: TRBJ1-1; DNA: TGTGCCAGCAGTACAACCCCGACAGGGCACACTGAAGCTTTCTTT; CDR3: CASSTTPTGHTEAFF
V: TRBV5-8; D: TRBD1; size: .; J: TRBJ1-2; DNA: TGTGCCAGCAGCTCTCAGACAGGGAATGGCTACACCTTC; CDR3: CASSSQTGNGYTF
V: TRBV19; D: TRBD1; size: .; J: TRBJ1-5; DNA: TGTGCCAGTAGTATCGCCACAGGGGCTAAAGGCAATCAGCCCCAGCATTTT; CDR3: CASSIATGAKGNQPQHF
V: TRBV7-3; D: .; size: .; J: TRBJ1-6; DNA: TGTGCCAGCAGCTTATGGGGCGACTATAATTCACCCCTCCACTTT; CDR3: CASSLWGDYNSPLHF
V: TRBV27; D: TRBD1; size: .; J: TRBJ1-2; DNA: TGTGCCAGCAGTTGGGGACAGAGCGGCGGCTACACCTTC; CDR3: CASSWGQSGGYTF
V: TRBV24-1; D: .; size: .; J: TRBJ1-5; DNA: TGTGCCACCAGTCCCTCAGGTTGGGATCAGCCCCAGCATTTT; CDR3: CATSPSGWDQPQHF
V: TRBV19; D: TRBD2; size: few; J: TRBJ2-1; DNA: TGTGCCAGTAGTGTGGGACTAGCGGGAATTAATGAGCAGTTCTTC; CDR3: CASSVGLAGINEQFF
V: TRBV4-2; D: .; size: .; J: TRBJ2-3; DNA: TGTGCCAGCAGCCCCAATCGAGCGAAGGCAGATACGCAGTATTTT; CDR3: CASSPNRAKADTQYF
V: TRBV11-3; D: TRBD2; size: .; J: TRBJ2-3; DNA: TGTGCCAGCAGCCCCACCCCACTAGCGGGAGCACCGGATACGCAGTATTTT; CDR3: CASSPTPLAGAPDTQYF
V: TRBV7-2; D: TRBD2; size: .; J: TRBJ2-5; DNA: TGTGCCAGCAGCCCAATCTGGCGGGGGGGACAAGAGACCCAGTACTTC; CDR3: CASSPIWRGGQETQYF
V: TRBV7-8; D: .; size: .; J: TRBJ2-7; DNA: TGTGCCAGCAGCTCCCAGGGGACCCCTGGAGCCTTCCACGAGCAGTACTTC; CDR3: CASSSQGTPGAFHEQYF
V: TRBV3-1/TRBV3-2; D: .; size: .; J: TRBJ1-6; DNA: TGTGCCAGCAGCCAAGAAGTGGCATCGCCCCTCCACTTT; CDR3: CASSQEVASPLHF
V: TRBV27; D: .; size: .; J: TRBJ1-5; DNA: TGTGCCAGCAGGAGCTATGGCAATCAGCCCCAGCATTTT; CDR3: CASRSYGNQPQHF
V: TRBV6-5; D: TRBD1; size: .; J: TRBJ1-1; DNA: TGTGCCAGCAGATCACAGGGGCTGACTGAAGCTTTCTTT; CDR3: CASRSQGLTEAFF
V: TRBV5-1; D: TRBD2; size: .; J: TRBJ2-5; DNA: TGCGCCAGCAGCTTGAAAATAGCGGGATGGGAGACCCAGTACTTC; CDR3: CASSLKIAGWETQYF
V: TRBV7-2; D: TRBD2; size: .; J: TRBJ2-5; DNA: TGTGCCAGCAGCCTTGCTGTTTCTCGGACTAGCGGGAGCCAAGAGACCCAGTACTTC; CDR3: CASSLAVSRTSGSQETQYF
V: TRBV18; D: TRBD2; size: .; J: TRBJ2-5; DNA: TGTGCCAGCTCCGACTGGACTAGCGGAACACAAGAGACCCAGTACTTC; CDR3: CASSDWTSGTQETQYF